Following are 29 T cell receptor beta chains from one sample sequenced in a study of T cells of healthy individuals. Using its own MiXCR run on the 5' RACE reads, TCRdb lists one record per CDR3 protein. Of approximately 89,000 distinct CDR3 sequences in the sample, about 5.5% are singletons; the top ten hold approximately 8%. The receptors shown here come from a female donor in good health.

Many counts were recorded for this clonotype. The V and J genes are TRBV12-3 or TRBV12-4 and TRBJ2-1, with 15 bases matching TRBD2. CDR3 size: 17 residues. Trimming removed 5 bases from V and 6 bases from J; junction bases left unmatched: 8. The CDR3 is CASSARTSGRALNEQFF. The CDR3 DNA follows: TGTGCCAGCAGTGCCCGGACTAGCGGGAGGGCCCTCAATGAGCAGTTCTTC.

This clonotype was observed many times. The rearrangement links TRBV4-1 to TRBJ2-7, with TRBD1 matching over 8 bases. This CDR3 has 17 amino acids. From germline, CDR1 is MGHRA and CDR2 YSYEKL. V gave up 1 base and J gave up 6 bases; unmatched junction bases: 14. This CDR3 reads CASSQASLRQGIAEQYF. CDR3 in DNA: TGCGCCAGCAGCCAAGCTTCTTTGAGACAGGGGATTGCCGAGCAGTACTTC.

The CDR3: CASSPTDRAYEQYF. DNA for the CDR3: TGTGCCAGCTCACCTACGGACAGGGCCTACGAGCAGTACTTC. V is TRBV18 and J is TRBJ2-7, with TRBD1 matching 8 bases. The CDR3 length is 14 residues. In germline, CDR1 is KGHSH, CDR2 LQKENI. Unmatched junction bases numbered 3, after V lost 3 bases and J lost 2 bases.

The table lists this clonotype with a few counts. The V gene is TRBV7-2, the J gene TRBJ1-6, with D hard to call. V shed 5 bases and J shed 0 bases, with 14 bases lying between them. This CDR3 is 17 amino acids long. Germline V gene data show CDR1 as SGHTA and CDR2 as FQGNSA. The DNA for the CDR3 is TGTGCCAGCAGCCGCCGCGGAGGGATCTCCTATAATTCACCCCTCCACTTT. Residues: CASSRRGGISYNSPLHF.

This clonotype came up many times. This rearrangement joins TRBV20-1 to TRBJ2-1, with TRBD2 matching 11 bases. Looked up from germline, CDR1 is DFQATT and CDR2 is SNEGSKA (reference sequence). Trimming at V came to 2 bases and at J to 8 bases, leaving 5 bases not matched to a gene. The CDR3 is 14 amino acids. CDR3 region: CSARLAGGGDEQFF. The CDR3 DNA follows: TGCAGTGCTAGACTAGCGGGAGGAGGGGATGAGCAGTTCTTC.

This clonotype was found many times. V gene TRBV20-1 combines with J gene TRBJ1-2; D is ambiguous. From germline, CDR1 is DFQATT and CDR2 SNEGSKA (reference sequence). This CDR3 is built from 17 residues. V dropped 3 bases and J dropped 2 bases, with 22 bases sitting between them. The CDR3 DNA sequence: TGCAGTGCTAGGAGGGCCCTCGCGGGCAGTTTCAACTATGGCTACACCTTC. Translated: CSARRALAGSFNYGYTF.

This clonotype was counted at least ten times. This chain links TRBV20-1 with TRBJ2-3, with 7 bases fitting TRBD1. CDR3 length: 13 amino acids. Germline V lookup: CDR1 DFQATT, CDR2 SNEGSKA (reference sequence). The V and J ends lost 6 bases and 0 bases, in that order; junction bases with no gene match: 3. CDR3 DNA: TGCAGTGCGTCACAGGGGAGCACAGATACGCAGTATTTT. Its protein is CSASQGSTDTQYF.

This clonotype was observed many times. The chain recombines TRBV30 with TRBJ1-5; maybe TRBD1 (5 bases). This CDR3 spans 12 amino acids. In germline, CDR1 is GTSNPN, CDR2 SVGIG (reference sequence). V was trimmed by 1 base and J by 6 bases, leaving 7 bases between them. CDR3 sequence reads: CAWSGGPQPQHF. CDR3 bases: TGTGCCTGGAGTGGGGGACCTCAGCCCCAGCATTTT.

This clonotype was picked up many times. The chain couples TRBV5-6 to TRBJ1-5; D remains ambiguous. There are 12 residues in the CDR3. CDR1 SGHDT and CDR2 YYEEEE come from the germline V gene. V shed 0 bases and J shed 11 bases, with 9 bases lying between them. The CDR3 loop reads CASSLGNSAQHF. The CDR3 DNA follows: TGTGCCAGCAGCTTGGGGAATTCCGCCCAGCATTTT.

The rearrangement uses TRBV7-9 and TRBJ2-5, with 8 nucleotides matching TRBD1. The CDR3 is 15 amino acids. V trimming: 4 bases; J trimming: 2 bases; junction bases outside the gene matches: 6. Germline V gene data show CDR1 as SEHNR and CDR2 as FQNEAQ (reference sequence). CDR3 DNA: TGTGCCAGCAGCTCCCTCGGACAGGGTCAAGAGACCCAGTACTTC. Amino acids: CASSSLGQGQETQYF.

This clonotype was seen repeatedly, ten times or more. The CDR3 region has the DNA TGTGCCAGCAGCCGGACAGGGGGCGCTTATGGCTACACCTTC. Translating gives CASSRTGGAYGYTF. J is TRBJ1-2 and V is TRBV11-2, with 11 bases identical to TRBD1. From germline, CDR1 is SGHAT and CDR2 FQNNGV. The CDR3 covers 14 residues. Trimming took 5 bases from V and 5 from J; bases not matched to a gene: 4.

This clonotype was detected many times. The rearrangement uses TRBV28 and TRBJ2-7; D unclear. This CDR3 has 13 residues. Trimming cost V 3 bases and J 5 bases, with 11 bases left between them. The germline V gene has CDR1 MDHEN and CDR2 SYDVKM. DNA for the CDR3: TGTGCCAGCAGTTTTAGGGTCATCGACGAGCAGTACTTC. Its protein product is CASSFRVIDEQYF.

This clonotype was counted at least ten times. The rearrangement joins TRBV27 to TRBJ2-1; TRBD2 agrees at 10 bases. The CDR3 covers 16 residues. With V trimmed by 0 bases and J by 4 bases, 3 bases remained unmatched. The germline V gene encodes CDR1 MNHEY and CDR2 SMNVEV (reference sequence). The CDR3 DNA follows: TGTGCCAGCAGTTTATCGCCTAGCGGGGGATACAATGAGCAGTTCTTC. It is translated as CASSLSPSGGYNEQFF.

The table lists this clonotype with a few counts. The rearrangement joins TRBV4-1 to TRBJ2-1, with 9 bases matching TRBD2. Germline loops: CDR1 MGHRA, CDR2 YSYEKL. The CDR3 consists of 24 residues. V shed 0 bases, J shed 0 bases, and the junction held 24 bases outside the gene matches. CDR3 region: CASSQEGGSGSPVARKSSYNEQFF. The CDR3 bases are TGCGCCAGCAGCCAAGAGGGTGGTAGCGGGAGTCCCGTCGCCCGTAAAAGCTCCTACAATGAGCAGTTCTTC.

This clonotype was picked up a small number of times. The chain is built from TRBV6-5 and TRBJ1-2; possible D gene TRBD1, 5 bases. V lost 2 bases and J 8 bases, leaving 12 bases between the germline ends. Germline V gene lookup returns CDR1 MNHEY and CDR2 SVGAGI. This CDR3 contains 13 residues. The CDR3, as DNA: TGTGCCAGCAGTTACGGGGGTGTCTACGGCTACACCTTC. Translating gives CASSYGGVYGYTF.

This clonotype was observed at least ten times. The chain carries TRBV6-5 and TRBJ2-1; 9 nucleotides agree with TRBD1. V dropped 5 bases and J dropped 1; count of bases not matched to a gene: 6. Germline CDR1 is MNHEY and CDR2 is SVGAGI. The CDR3 is 16 amino acids. CDR3 region: CASSTRQGGSYNEQFF. CDR3 nucleotides: TGTGCCAGCAGTACCCGACAGGGGGGTTCCTACAATGAGCAGTTCTTC.

This clonotype was found many times. V is TRBV3-1 and J is TRBJ1-4; D perhaps matches TRBD1 (5 bases). The V and J ends lost 0 bases and 8 bases respectively, with 10 bases between them. The CDR3 is 14 residues long. CDR1 is LGHDT, CDR2 YNNKEL, per germline (reference sequence). The DNA of the CDR3 is TGTGCCAGCAGCCAAGAGGGGCAGGCCGAAAAACTGTTTTTT. Protein sequence: CASSQEGQAEKLFF.

In this sample, this clonotype turned up a few times. One end of the junction fails to match germline, which may point to a read error. The chain joins TRBV4-2 to TRBJ2-4, with D maybe TRBD2 (7 bases). The CDR3 sequence is 16 residues long. The germline CDR1 and CDR2 sequences are LGHNA and YNFKEQ. CDR3 residues: CASTQTVGGHGNIQYF. Written as DNA, the CDR3 is TGTGCCAGCACCCAAACCGTCGGGGGGCACGGAAACATTCAGTACTTC.

This clonotype was recorded at least ten times. The rearrangement joins TRBV5-5 to TRBJ1-1; weak D call: TRBD1 (5 bases). The CDR3 contains 13 residues. Trimming took 0 bases from V and 10 from J, leaving 13 bases between them. From germline, CDR1 is SGHKS and CDR2 YYEKEE (reference sequence). CDR3 nucleotides: TGTGCCAGCAGCTTGGAGTGGGGGGGAATAGCTTTCTTT. This sequence encodes CASSLEWGGIAFF.

This clonotype showed up just a few times. This rearrangement joins TRBV30 to TRBJ1-1, with D tentatively TRBD1 (5 bases). The ends were cut back, 3 bases at V and 7 bases at J, with 9 bases in the middle. This CDR3 region has 11 residues. Looked up from germline, CDR1 is GTSNPN and CDR2 is SVGIG (reference sequence). The CDR3 sequence is CAWSYRGEAFF. The CDR3 nucleotides read TGTGCCTGGAGCTATAGGGGTGAAGCTTTCTTT. Full variable domain (rest looked up from reference TRBV30 and TRBJ1-1): SQTIHQWPATLVQPVGSPLSLECTVEGTSNPNLYWYRQAAGRGLQLLFYSVGIGQISSEVPQNLSASRPQDRQFILSSKKLLLSDSGFYLCAWSYRGEAFFGQGTRLTVV.

The sample holds many counts of this clonotype. The V gene is TRBV25-1, the J gene TRBJ2-5, with a weak D call TRBD1 (6 bases). Per germline, CDR1 MGHDK and CDR2 SYGVNS. This CDR3 has 15 residues. Trimming left V 0 bases short and J 2 bases short, with 10 bases between. The CDR3 DNA sequence: TGTGCCAGCAGTGAATATGGGGGCGGGCAAGAGACCCAGTACTTC. Translating it yields CASSEYGGGQETQYF. The variable domain in full, with the rest retrieved from reference TRBV25-1 and TRBJ2-5, is EADIYQTPRYLVIGTGKKITLECSQTMGHDKMYWYQQDPGMELHLIHYSYGVNSTEKGDLSSESTVSRIRTEHFPLTLESARPSHTSQYLCASSEYGGGQETQYFGPGTRLLVL.

This clonotype was counted at least ten times. The rearrangement links TRBV7-9 to TRBJ1-4; D gene unclear. Germline V gene lookup returns CDR1 SEHNR and CDR2 FQNEAQ (reference sequence). The CDR3 contains 15 residues. Trimming removed 1 base at V and 5 bases at J, with 11 bases between. CDR3 sequence reads: CASSLGGTDNEKLFF. The CDR3, as DNA: TGTGCCAGCAGCTTAGGCGGCACCGACAATGAAAAACTGTTTTTT.

This clonotype was seen repeatedly, ten times or more. This chain connects TRBV10-3 to TRBJ2-3; D unresolved. Germline V gene lookup returns CDR1 ENHRY and CDR2 SYGVKD. This CDR3 has 14 amino acids. The V and J ends lost 0 bases and 2 bases respectively, with 6 bases between them. The CDR3 here is CAISESGDTDTQYF. Here the CDR3 DNA reads TGTGCCATCAGTGAGTCAGGAGACACAGATACGCAGTATTTT.

This clonotype was detected only a few times. V usage is TRBV11-2 and J usage is TRBJ2-7; no reliable D call. CDR3 length: 13 amino acids. Trimming left V 2 bases short and J 3 bases short, with 8 bases between. Per germline, CDR1 SGHAT and CDR2 FQNNGV. CDR3 nucleotides: TGTGCCAGCAGCTTAACCCCTAACTACGAGCAGTACTTC. As protein: CASSLTPNYEQYF.

Many counts were recorded for this clonotype. This chain links TRBV6-1 with TRBJ2-3; 11 positions match TRBD2. There are 18 residues in the CDR3. J gave up 4 bases and V 3 bases, and 12 bases lay outside the gene matches. Germline assignment: CDR1 MNHNS and CDR2 SASEGT. CDR3 sequence: CASSDPVVAGGSPDTQYF. For the CDR3, the DNA is TGTGCCAGCAGTGATCCGGTGGTAGCGGGAGGGTCCCCAGATACGCAGTATTTT.

V is TRBV20-1 and J is TRBJ2-7; 9 positions agree with TRBD1. The CDR3 runs 13 residues. Per germline, CDR1 DFQATT and CDR2 SNEGSKA (reference sequence). The V segment lost 6 bases and the J segment 7 bases; nucleotides outside the gene matches: 10. In nucleotides, the CDR3 is TGCAGTGCAGTCCCGGGACAGGGTTGGGAGCAGTACTTC. This codes for CSAVPGQGWEQYF.

At least ten counts were recorded for this clonotype. The chain joins TRBV4-1 to TRBJ2-7; D is unclear. The CDR3 spans 13 residues. The V end was cut by 2 bases, the J end by 4 bases, with 9 bases between. Per the germline V gene, CDR1 is MGHRA and CDR2 is YSYEKL. The CDR3: CASSQIGVYEQYF. The CDR3 DNA follows: TGCGCCAGCAGCCAAATTGGCGTGTACGAGCAGTACTTC.

Many counts were recorded for this clonotype. This rearrangement joins TRBV29-1 to TRBJ2-7; D might be TRBD2 (6 bases). V lost 5 bases and J lost 2, with 19 bases in between. Looked up from germline, CDR1 is SQVTM and CDR2 is ANQGSEA. The CDR3 extends over 15 amino acids. The CDR3 protein is CSVQGVGTPTYEQYF. CDR3 sequence (DNA): TGCAGCGTTCAAGGGGTGGGGACTCCTACCTACGAGCAGTACTTC.

This clonotype was seen at least ten times. This chain joins TRBV7-2 and TRBJ2-3, with D maybe TRBD2 (6 bases). From germline, CDR1 is SGHTA and CDR2 FQGNSA. V lost 6 bases and J 2 bases, leaving 12 bases between the germline ends. The CDR3 totals 14 residues. This chain's CDR3 is CASSRRDSTDTQYF. For the CDR3, the DNA is TGTGCCAGCAGTCGGCGGGATTCCACAGATACGCAGTATTTT.